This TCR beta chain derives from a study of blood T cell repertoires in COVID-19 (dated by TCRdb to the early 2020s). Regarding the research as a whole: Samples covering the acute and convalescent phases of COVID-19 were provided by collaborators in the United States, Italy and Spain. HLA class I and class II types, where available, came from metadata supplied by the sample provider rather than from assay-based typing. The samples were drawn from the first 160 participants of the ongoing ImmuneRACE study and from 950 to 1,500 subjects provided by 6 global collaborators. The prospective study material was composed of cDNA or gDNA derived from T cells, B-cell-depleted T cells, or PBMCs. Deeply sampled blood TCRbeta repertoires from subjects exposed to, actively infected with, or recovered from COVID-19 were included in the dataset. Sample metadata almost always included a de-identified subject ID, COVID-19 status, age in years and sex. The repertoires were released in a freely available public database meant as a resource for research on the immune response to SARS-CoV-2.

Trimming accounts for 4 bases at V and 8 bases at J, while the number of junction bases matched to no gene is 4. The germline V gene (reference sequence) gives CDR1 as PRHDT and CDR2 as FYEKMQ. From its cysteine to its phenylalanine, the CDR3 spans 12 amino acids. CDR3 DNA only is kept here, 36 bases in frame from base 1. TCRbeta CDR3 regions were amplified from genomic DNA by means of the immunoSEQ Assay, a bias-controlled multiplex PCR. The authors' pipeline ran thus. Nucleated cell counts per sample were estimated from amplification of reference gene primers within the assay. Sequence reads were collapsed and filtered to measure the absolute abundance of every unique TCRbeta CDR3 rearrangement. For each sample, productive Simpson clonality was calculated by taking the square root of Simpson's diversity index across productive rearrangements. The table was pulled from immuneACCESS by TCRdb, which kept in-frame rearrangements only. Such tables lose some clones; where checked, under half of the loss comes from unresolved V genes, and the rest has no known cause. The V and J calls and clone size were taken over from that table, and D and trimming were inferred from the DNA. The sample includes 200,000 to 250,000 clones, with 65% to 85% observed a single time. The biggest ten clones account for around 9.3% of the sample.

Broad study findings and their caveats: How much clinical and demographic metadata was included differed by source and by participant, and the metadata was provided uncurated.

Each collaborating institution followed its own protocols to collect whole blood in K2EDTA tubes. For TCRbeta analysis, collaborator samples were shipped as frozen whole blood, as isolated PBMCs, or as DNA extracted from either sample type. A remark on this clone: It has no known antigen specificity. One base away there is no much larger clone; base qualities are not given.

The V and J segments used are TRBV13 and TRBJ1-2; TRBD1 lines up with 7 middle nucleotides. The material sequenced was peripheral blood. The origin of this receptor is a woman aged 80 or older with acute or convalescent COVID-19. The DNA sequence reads TGTGCCAGCAGCTCGACAGGGAAAGGCTACACCTTC. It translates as CASSSTGKGYTF.